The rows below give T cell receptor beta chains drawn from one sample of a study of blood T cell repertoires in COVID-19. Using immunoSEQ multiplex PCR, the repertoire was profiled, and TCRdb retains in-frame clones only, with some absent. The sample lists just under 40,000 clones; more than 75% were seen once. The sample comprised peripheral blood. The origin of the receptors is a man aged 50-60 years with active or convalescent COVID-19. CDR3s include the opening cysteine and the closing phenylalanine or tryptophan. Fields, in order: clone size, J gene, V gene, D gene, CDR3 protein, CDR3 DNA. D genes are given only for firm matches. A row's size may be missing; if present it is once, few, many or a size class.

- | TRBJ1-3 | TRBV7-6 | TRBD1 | CASSAPGQGAGNTIYF | TGTGCCAGCAGCGCCCCGGGACAGGGCGCGGGAAACACCATATATTTT
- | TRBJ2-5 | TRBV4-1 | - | CASSQDRGGARETQYF | TGCGCCAGCAGCCAAGATCGAGGGGGGGCCCGGGAGACCCAGTACTTC
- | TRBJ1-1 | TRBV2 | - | CASSRGEGTRNTEAFF | TGTGCCAGCAGCCGAGGGGAGGGGACAAGGAACACTGAAGCTTTCTTT
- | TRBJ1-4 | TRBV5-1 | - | CASSLEPHGEKLFF | TGCGCCAGCAGCTTGGAACCCCACGGTGAAAAACTGTTTTTT
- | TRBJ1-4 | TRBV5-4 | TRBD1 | CASSVVGTGDEKLFF | TGTGCCAGCAGCGTCGTCGGGACAGGGGACGAAAAACTGTTTTTT
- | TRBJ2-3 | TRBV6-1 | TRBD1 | CASSEKLGQGGHTQYF | TGTGCCAGCAGTGAAAAGCTGGGACAGGGGGGTCATACGCAGTATTTT
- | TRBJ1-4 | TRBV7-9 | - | CASSLEGGNNEKLFF | TGTGCCAGCAGTCTAGAGGGAGGGAACAATGAAAAACTGTTTTTT
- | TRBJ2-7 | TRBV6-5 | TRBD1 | CASRNRGPYEQYF | TGTGCCAGCAGGAACAGGGGGCCTTACGAGCAGTACTTC
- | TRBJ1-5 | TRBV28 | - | CASRMTVHNQPQHF | TGTGCCAGCAGAATGACAGTCCACAATCAGCCCCAGCATTTT
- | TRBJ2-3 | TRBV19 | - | CASSWTLKRSTDTQYF | TGTGCCAGTAGCTGGACATTGAAGCGTAGCACAGATACGCAGTATTTT
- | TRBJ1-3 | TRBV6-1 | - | CASSGNTMHRSGNTIYF | TGTGCCAGCAGTGGCAATACTATGCATCGCTCTGGAAACACCATATATTTT
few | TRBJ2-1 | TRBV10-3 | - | CAISDPPSGYNEQFF | TGTGCCATCAGTGACCCACCCAGCGGGTACAATGAGCAGTTCTTC
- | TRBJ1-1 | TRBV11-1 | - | CASSLTGDTEAFF | TGTGCCAGCAGCTTAACCGGGGACACTGAAGCTTTCTTT
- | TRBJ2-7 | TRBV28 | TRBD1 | CASSLLDRDRVPEQYF | TGTGCCAGCAGTTTATTGGACCGGGACAGGGTTCCCGAGCAGTACTTC
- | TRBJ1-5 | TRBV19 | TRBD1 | CASTKGQGSNQPQHF | TGTGCCAGTACCAAGGGACAGGGTTCAAATCAGCCCCAGCATTTT
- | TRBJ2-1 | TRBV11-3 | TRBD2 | CASSLAGGYNEQFF | TGTGCCAGCAGCTTAGCGGGAGGCTACAATGAGCAGTTCTTC
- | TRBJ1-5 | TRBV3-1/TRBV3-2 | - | CASSQTQTSNQPQHF | TGTGCCAGCAGCCAAACCCAGACAAGCAATCAGCCCCAGCATTTT
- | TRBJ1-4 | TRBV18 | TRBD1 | CASSPRLTGANEKLFF | TGTGCCAGCTCACCTCGTCTCACAGGGGCCAATGAAAAACTGTTTTTT